This T cell receptor (beta chain) was retrieved from a study of shared clonotypes between healthy human individuals. Study at large: CD4 naive cells filled three plates per donor, CD4 memory three, CD8 naive two and CD8 memory one. Findings of the study overall: A handful of donors showed sharing of about 4.6% of naive CD4 clonotypes. Generation of non-shared clonotypes was less probable than generation of clonotypes shared by all four donors.

Details on this clone: What it recognizes is unknown.

CD8 cells regarded as naive lacked CD45RO, were positively chosen for CCR7, and omitted terminally differentiated effector memory CD45RA+ cells. Investigators spread the genomic DNA of each subset evenly over several immunoSEQ plates. TCRdb's copy holds only in-frame clones and misses some; the assay was immunoSEQ multiplex PCR. Here the sample spans about 2 million clones, less than 95% being singletons. The material sequenced was naive CD8+ T cells sorted from blood. This sequence originates from a man aged 18 to 30 in good health.

CDR3 sequence reads: CASSEWDRGADTQYF. Here the CDR3 DNA reads TGTGCCAGCAGTGAATGGGACAGGGGGGCAGATACGCAGTATTTT. The chain combines TRBV25-1 with TRBJ2-3; 11 nucleotides align to TRBD1. Losses at the gene ends were 1 base for V and 4 bases for J; bases not matched to a gene: 1. Germline CDR1 reads MGHDK; CDR2 reads SYGVNS. CDR3 length: 15 residues.